This T cell receptor beta chain was profiled in a study of long-term antiretroviral therapy in people with HIV (dated by TCRdb to 2021 to 2024). Background on the whole study: Collection of the earliest samples took place about a decade ahead of the 2015 WHO recommendation for immediate ART, at a time when ART was typically delayed until CD4 counts fell. The cohort contributed over 150 cryopreserved PBMC samples from about 29 adults with confirmed HIV infection, collected serially over a mean of approximately 6 years (range 1-12). Whether ART initiation and durable HIV suppression were associated with changes in peripheral blood TRB repertoire composition and diversity was tested in a retrospective serial study. Of the roughly 31 participants with HIV, ten to eleven were female. Test extractions of a monoclonal T-cell line alongside 33 polyclonal samples showed no cross-contamination during QIAcube processing. Overall study results and their limits: Unsorted PBMC were profiled instead of sorted CD4+ and CD8+ T cells because pre-ART samples had limited cell numbers. Starting ART was linked to a significant rise in TRB diversity, yet even after long-term ART the diversity remained significantly lower than in transplant donor controls. Samples dated from the mid-2000s to the late 2010s, and the ART regimens used may be less effective than current ones. Inferences about post-ART repertoire changes are limited because no data were available on ART adherence, viral resistance or therapy changes. Since PBMC availability was limited, sequencing covered only the TCR beta chain, with no alpha chain pairing. At every time point, the repertoire was dominated by expanded TRB clones first identified before ART initiation, although this dominance fluctuated and, in many PLHIV, declined after ART. Narrower CDR3 length ranges were observed in HIV repertoires than in controls, and an antigen-experienced repertoire with only a slight naive shift after ART was suggested by the network structure.

Sequencing of the TRB variable region was done with the immunoSEQ hsTCRB v3.0 assay at survey level resolution. The target sequencing depth for TRB was about 35,000-50,000 T-cell genomes per sample. Pooled TRB libraries were sequenced on an Illumina MiSeq with a v3 150-cycle kit. In the authors' own workflow: Repertoire analysis ran in R within a reproducible Nextflow workflow covering QC, data transformation and analysis. LymphoSeq2, an R package for exploring AIRR-Seq data, was used to implement custom analyses. A few samples yielding fewer than 5000 total TRB sequences were excluded, leaving more than 150 analyzed HIV repertoires. Among the roughly 190 retained HIV repertoires, 59 were collected before ART initiation and approximately 130 were collected after ART initiation. Repertoires were downsampled to 5000 TRB nucleotide sequences, with summary statistics averaged over 100 downsampling iterations. Only TRB sequences with CDR3 regions of at least seven amino acids were retained for analysis. Diversity was measured with a Shannon entropy-derived clonality score and the Gini coefficient. Repertoire networks linked the top 5000 CDR3 amino acid sequences whenever two sequences differed by an edit distance of one. For TRB CDR3 amino acid sequences, antigen specificity groups and MHC restriction were predicted with GLIPH2. To flag known associations with CMV, EBV, HIV or tissue antigens, CDR3 amino acid sequences were compared against VDJdb and McPAS-TCR. Pre-ART, post-ART and control groups were compared with Wilcoxon signed-rank tests and Holm-Bonferroni correction. Imported from immuneACCESS, the table was reduced by TCRdb to in-frame sequences with V and J called. These copies leave out some clones; in studies compared against another copy, an unresolved V gene accounts for under half, and the cause of the remainder is not known. V and J calls and clone size are copied from that table; D and trimming were computed from the DNA. The table for this sample lists around 32,000 clones; 97% of them were counted only once. In total, the top ten clones hold about 1.9% of the sample.

A note on this clone: Its antigen is still unknown. Per-nucleotide qualities are absent, and no much larger clonotype sits a single base away.

Its CDR3 holds 15 amino acids, cysteine through phenylalanine. Only CDR3 DNA is held: 45 bases, read in frame from base 1. CDR1 and CDR2, per the germline V gene, are SGHTS and YDEGEE. V lost 0 bases and J lost 5 bases; the stretch between them is 12 bases long. Inclusion was restricted to participants for whom at least one PBMC sample before ART initiation and at least two post-ART samples were available. Treatment was received in the United States of America by all participants with HIV. Before DNA extraction, cryopreserved samples containing about 1-10 million PBMC were thawed and washed. At the time of the earliest PBMC sample, participants with HIV were aged between about 20 and 60 years. Each participant contributed PBMC samples from 1-4 timepoints before ART initiation and 2-8 timepoints after ART initiation, with a median of 7 samples. Serial HIV viral load, CD4+ T-cell count, ART history and demographic data were obtained for every participant. Using a Qiagen kit on a QIAcube, genomic DNA was extracted from unsorted PBMC, with samples processed in batches of 12.

Rearrangement joined TRBV5-8 to TRBJ2-1, with TRBD1 as a weak D call on 5 bases. The sequence was collected from a man aged 25 to 40 with HIV. This sample comprised unsorted PBMCs, obtained 7.6 years after starting antiretroviral therapy. The bases read TGTGCCAGCAGCTTGGGTCTAGGGGTGAACAATGAGCAGTTCTTC. The resulting protein is CASSLGLGVNNEQFF.